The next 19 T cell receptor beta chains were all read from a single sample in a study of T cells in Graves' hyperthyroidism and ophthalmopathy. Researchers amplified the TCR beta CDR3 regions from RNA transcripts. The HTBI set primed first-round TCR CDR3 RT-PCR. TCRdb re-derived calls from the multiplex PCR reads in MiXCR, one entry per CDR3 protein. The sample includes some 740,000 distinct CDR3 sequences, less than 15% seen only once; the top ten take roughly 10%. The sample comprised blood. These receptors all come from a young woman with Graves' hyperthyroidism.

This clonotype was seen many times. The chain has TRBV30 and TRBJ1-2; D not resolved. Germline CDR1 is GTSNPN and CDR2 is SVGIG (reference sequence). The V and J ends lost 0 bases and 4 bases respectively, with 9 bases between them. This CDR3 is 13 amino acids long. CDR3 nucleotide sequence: TGTGCCTGGAGTGTACGAGGGATCTATGGCTACACCTTC. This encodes CAWSVRGIYGYTF.

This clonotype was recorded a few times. The CDR3 here is CSVEGTTVDEQFF. The CDR3 nucleotides are TGCAGCGTTGAAGGGACTACCGTAGATGAGCAGTTCTTC. V and J are TRBV29-1 and TRBJ2-1; TRBD2 is a possible D gene (6 bases). CDR1 and CDR2 from the germline V gene are SQVTM and ANQGSEA. V was pared by 1 base and J by 8 bases, with 12 bases between. CDR3 length: 13 amino acids.

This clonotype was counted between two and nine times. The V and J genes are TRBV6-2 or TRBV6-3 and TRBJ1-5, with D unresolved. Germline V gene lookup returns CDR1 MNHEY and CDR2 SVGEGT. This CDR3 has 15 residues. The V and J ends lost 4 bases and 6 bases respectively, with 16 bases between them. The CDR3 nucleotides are TGTGCCAGCAGTTCCCCGCCTGGCTCGAGTCAGCCCCAGCATTTT. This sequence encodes CASSSPPGSSQPQHF.

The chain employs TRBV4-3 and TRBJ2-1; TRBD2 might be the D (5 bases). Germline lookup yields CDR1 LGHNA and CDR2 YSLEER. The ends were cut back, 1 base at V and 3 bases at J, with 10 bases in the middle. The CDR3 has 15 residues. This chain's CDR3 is CASSQVIGGYNEQFF. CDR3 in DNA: TGCGCCAGCAGCCAAGTAATAGGAGGCTACAATGAGCAGTTCTTC.

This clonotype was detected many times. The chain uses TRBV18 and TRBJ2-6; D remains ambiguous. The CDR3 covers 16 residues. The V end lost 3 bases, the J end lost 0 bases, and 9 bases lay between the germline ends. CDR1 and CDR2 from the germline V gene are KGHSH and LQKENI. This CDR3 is CASSPALSSGANVLTF. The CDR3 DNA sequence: TGTGCCAGCTCACCGGCCTTGAGCTCTGGGGCCAACGTCCTGACTTTC.

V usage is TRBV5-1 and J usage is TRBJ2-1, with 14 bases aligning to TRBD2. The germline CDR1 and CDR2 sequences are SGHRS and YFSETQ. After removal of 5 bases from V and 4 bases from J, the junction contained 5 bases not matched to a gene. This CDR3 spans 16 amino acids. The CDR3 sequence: CASRGLAGVVYNEQFF. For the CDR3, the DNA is TGCGCCAGCAGGGGACTAGCGGGAGTGGTATACAATGAGCAGTTCTTC.

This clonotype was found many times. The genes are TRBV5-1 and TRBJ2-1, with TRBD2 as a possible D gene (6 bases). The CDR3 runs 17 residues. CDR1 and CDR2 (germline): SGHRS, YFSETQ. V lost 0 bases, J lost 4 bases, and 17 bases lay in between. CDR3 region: CASSLVGGRGPYNEQFF. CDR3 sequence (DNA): TGCGCCAGCAGCTTGGTGGGGGGTCGAGGGCCATACAATGAGCAGTTCTTC. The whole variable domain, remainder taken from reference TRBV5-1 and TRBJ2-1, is KAGVTQTPRYLIKTRGQQVTLSCSPISGHRSVSWYQQTPGQGLQFLFEYFSETQRNKGNFPGRFSGRQFSNSRSEMNVSTLELGDSALYLCASSLVGGRGPYNEQFFGPGTRLTVL.

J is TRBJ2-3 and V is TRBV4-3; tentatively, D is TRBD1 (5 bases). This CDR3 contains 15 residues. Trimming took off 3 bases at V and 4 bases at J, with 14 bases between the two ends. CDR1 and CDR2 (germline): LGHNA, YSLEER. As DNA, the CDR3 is TGCGCCAGCAGCCACAGGGTTCTCGCGGCAGATACGCAGTATTTT. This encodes CASSHRVLAADTQYF.

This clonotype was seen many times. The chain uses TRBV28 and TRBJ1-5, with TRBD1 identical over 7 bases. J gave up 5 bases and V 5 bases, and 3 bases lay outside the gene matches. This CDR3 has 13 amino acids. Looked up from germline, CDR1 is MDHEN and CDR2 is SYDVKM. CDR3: CASSRGGYQPQHF. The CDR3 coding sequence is TGTGCCAGCAGTCGAGGGGGCTATCAGCCCCAGCATTTT.

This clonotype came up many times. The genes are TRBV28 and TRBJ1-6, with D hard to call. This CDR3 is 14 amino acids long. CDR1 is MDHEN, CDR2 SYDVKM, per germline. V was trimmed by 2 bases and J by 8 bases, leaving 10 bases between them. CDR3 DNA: TGTGCCAGCAGTTTAGTTGGGAGCGATTCACCCCTCCACTTT. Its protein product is CASSLVGSDSPLHF.

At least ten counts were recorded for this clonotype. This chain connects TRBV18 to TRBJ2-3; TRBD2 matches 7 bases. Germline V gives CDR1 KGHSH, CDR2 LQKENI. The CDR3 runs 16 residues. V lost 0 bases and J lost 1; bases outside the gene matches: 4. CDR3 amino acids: CASSPPILAGTDTQYF. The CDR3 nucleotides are TGTGCCAGCTCACCACCTATCCTAGCGGGCACAGATACGCAGTATTTT.

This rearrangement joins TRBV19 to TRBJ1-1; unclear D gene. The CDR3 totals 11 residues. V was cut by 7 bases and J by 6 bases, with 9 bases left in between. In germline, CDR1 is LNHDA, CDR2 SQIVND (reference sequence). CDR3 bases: TGTGCCAGTAATCGTGGTGCTGAAGCTTTCTTT. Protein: CASNRGAEAFF.

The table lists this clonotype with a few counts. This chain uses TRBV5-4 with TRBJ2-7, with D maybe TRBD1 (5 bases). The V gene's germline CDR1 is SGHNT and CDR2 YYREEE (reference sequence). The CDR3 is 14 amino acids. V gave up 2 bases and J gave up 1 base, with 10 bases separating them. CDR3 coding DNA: TGTGCCAGCAGCTTCAATCAGGGTTCCTACGAGCAGTACTTC. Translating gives CASSFNQGSYEQYF. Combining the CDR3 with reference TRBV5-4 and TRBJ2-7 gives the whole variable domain ETGVTQSPTHLIKTRGQQVTLRCSSQSGHNTVSWYQQALGQGPQFIFQYYREEENGRGNFPPRFSGLQFPNYSSELNVNALELDDSALYLCASSFNQGSYEQYFGPGTRLTVT.

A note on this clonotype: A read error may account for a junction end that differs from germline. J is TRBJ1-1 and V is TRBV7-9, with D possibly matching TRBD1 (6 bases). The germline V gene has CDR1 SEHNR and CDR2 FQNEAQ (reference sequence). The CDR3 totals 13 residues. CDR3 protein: CASSPGQNNEAFF. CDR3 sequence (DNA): TGTGCCAGCAGCCCTGGACAGAACAATGAAGCTTTCTTT. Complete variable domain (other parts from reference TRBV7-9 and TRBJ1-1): DTGVSQNPRHKITKRGQNVTFRCDPISEHNRLYWYRQTLGQGPEFLTYFQNEAQLEKSRLLSDRFSAERPKGSFSTLEIQRTEQGDSAMYLCASSPGQNNEAFFGQGTRLTVV.

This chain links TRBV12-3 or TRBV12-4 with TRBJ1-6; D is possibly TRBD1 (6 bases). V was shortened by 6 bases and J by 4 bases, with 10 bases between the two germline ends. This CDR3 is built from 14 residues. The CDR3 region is CASRNQGYNSPLHF. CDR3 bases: TGTGCCAGCAGAAATCAGGGGTATAATTCACCCCTCCACTTT.

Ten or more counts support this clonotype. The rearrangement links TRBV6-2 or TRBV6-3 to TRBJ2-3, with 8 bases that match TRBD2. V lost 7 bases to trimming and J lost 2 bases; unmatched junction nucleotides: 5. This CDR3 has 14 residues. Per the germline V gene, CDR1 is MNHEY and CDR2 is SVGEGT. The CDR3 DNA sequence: TGTGCCAGCAAACTAGCGGCCCCCACAGATACGCAGTATTTT. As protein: CASKLAAPTDTQYF.

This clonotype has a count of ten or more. This CDR3 is CASSLTRTGVNTGELFF. Written as DNA, the CDR3 is TGTGCCAGCAGCTTAACCCGGACAGGGGTGAACACCGGGGAGCTGTTTTTT. The V gene is TRBV7-3, the J gene TRBJ2-2, with TRBD1 matching over 9 bases. Germline values: CDR1 SGHTA, CDR2 FQGTGA. Germline trimming cut 0 bases from V and 1 base from J; bases unmatched to any gene: 3. CDR3 length equals 17 residues. The entire variable domain, with the rest obtained from reference TRBV7-3 and TRBJ2-2, is as follows: GAGVSQTPSNKVTEKGKYVELRCDPISGHTALYWYRQSLGQGPEFLIYFQGTGAADDSGLPNDRFFAVRPEGSVSTLKIQRTERGDSAVYLCASSLTRTGVNTGELFFGEGSRLTVL.

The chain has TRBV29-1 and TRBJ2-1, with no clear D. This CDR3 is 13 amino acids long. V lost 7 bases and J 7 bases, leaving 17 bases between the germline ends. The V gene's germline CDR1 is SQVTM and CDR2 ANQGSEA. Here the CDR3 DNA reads TGCAGCGCTGACCTGGGCGGTGGGAATGAGCAGTTCTTC. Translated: CSADLGGGNEQFF.

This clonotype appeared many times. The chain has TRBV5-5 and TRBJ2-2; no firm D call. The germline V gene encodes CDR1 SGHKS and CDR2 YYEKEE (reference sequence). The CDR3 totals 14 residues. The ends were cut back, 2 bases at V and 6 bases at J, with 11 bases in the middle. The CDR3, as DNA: TGTGCCAGCAGCTTACTTTTACGGGCCGGGGAGCTGTTTTTT. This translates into CASSLLLRAGELFF.